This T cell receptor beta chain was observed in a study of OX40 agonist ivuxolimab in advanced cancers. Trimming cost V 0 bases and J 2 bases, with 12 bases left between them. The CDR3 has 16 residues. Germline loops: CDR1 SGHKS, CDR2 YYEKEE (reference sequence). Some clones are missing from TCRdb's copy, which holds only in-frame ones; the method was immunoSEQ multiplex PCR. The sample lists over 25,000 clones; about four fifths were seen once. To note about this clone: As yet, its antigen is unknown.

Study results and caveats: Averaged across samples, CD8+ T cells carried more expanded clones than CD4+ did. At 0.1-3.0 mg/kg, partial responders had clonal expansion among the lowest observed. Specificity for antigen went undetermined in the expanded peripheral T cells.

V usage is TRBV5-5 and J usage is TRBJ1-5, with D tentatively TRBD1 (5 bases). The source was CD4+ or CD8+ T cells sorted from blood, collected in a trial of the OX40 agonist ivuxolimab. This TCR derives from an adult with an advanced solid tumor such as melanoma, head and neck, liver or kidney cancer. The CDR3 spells CASSLAGGGGNQPQHF. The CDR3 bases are TGTGCCAGCAGCTTGGCGGGTGGGGGTGGCAATCAGCCCCAGCATTTT.